This passage covers 30 T cell receptor beta chains from one sample sequenced in a study of blood T cell repertoires in COVID-19. Assay used: immunoSEQ multiplex PCR; TCRdb lists only in-frame clones, some missing. The sample gives under 450,000 clones, around 86% of which show up once; around 5% is in the top ten. Sequenced input: PBMCs or T cells enriched from blood (not recorded which). The receptor set was obtained from a woman in her 50s who had recovered from COVID-19.

This clone was detected only once. The CDR3 here is CASTTGGVGEQFF. The CDR3, as DNA: TGTGCCAGCACTACAGGGGGAGTGGGTGAGCAGTTCTTC. This chain uses TRBV6-1 with TRBJ2-1, with 8 nucleotides matching TRBD1. The CDR3 is 13 residues long. V trimming: 7 bases; J trimming: 9 bases; junction bases outside the gene matches: 8. Germline CDR1 reads MNHNS; CDR2 reads SASEGT.

This chain joins TRBV5-6 and TRBJ1-1; D is possibly TRBD1 (5 bases). This CDR3 is 15 amino acids long. Germline V gene lookup returns CDR1 SGHDT and CDR2 YYEEEE. Trimming removed 2 bases at V and 4 bases at J, with 15 bases between. The chain's CDR3 is CASSFGLGGPTEAFF. The CDR3 coding sequence is TGTGCCAGCAGCTTCGGCCTCGGGGGTCCCACTGAAGCTTTCTTT.

The chain recombines TRBV30 with TRBJ1-3, with D possibly TRBD1 on 6 matching bases. Germline V lookup: CDR1 GTSNPN, CDR2 SVGIG (reference sequence). V lost 3 bases and J 2 bases, leaving 14 bases between the germline ends. CDR3 length equals 15 residues. This CDR3 is CAWSMGASAGNTIYF. The CDR3 nucleotides read TGTGCCTGGAGCATGGGGGCATCGGCTGGAAACACCATATATTTT.

The V gene is TRBV7-9, the J gene TRBJ1-5; 7 positions match TRBD1. V was pared by 5 bases and J by 2 bases, with 9 bases of the junction left unmatched. This CDR3 has 16 amino acids. The germline CDR1 and CDR2 sequences are SEHNR and FQNEAQ (reference sequence). The CDR3: CASSQTGTLGNQPQHF. The CDR3 coding sequence is TGTGCCAGCAGCCAGACAGGGACTTTAGGCAATCAGCCCCAGCATTTT.

The V and J genes are TRBV7-2 and TRBJ1-3; D is unresolved. Between the trimmed V and J ends, which lost 5 bases and 1 base, there was a span of 15 bases. Looked up from germline, CDR1 is SGHTA and CDR2 is FQGNSA. This CDR3 comprises 16 residues. The CDR3 DNA sequence: TGTGCCAGCAGCCGTCCGGCGGTCGAATCTGGAAACACCATATATTTT. Amino acid sequence: CASSRPAVESGNTIYF.

J is TRBJ2-2 and V is TRBV10-3; D unclear. Germline assignment: CDR1 ENHRY and CDR2 SYGVKD. The CDR3 consists of 12 residues. Trimming took 8 bases from V and 7 from J, leaving 11 bases between them. The CDR3 protein is CAIQAGDGELFF. DNA for the CDR3: TGTGCCATCCAGGCTGGTGACGGGGAGCTGTTTTTT.

This sequence joins TRBV18 and TRBJ2-4; TRBD1 might be the D (5 bases). Germline loops: CDR1 KGHSH, CDR2 LQKENI. CDR3 length: 19 residues. Trimming shortened V by 4 bases and J by 0 bases, and 22 bases separated the two germline ends. The CDR3 loop reads CASSLLRLDRIVAKNIQYF. In nucleotides, the CDR3 is TGTGCCAGCTCACTTCTCCGACTCGACAGAATAGTAGCCAAAAACATTCAGTACTTC.

Notes on this clone: An end of the junction differs from the germline gene, which may be a read error. This rearrangement joins TRBV11-2 to TRBJ1-1, with 8 nucleotides matching TRBD1. Germline V gene sequence: CDR1 SGHAT, CDR2 FQNNGV. This CDR3 comprises 15 residues. Here the CDR3 reads CASTLADRVNTEAFF. CDR3 in DNA: TGTGCCAGCACCTTAGCGGACAGGGTGAACACTGAAGCTTTCTTT.

The chain links TRBV7-2 to TRBJ1-1; a possible D gene is TRBD1 (5 bases). Between the trimmed V and J ends, which lost 6 bases and 1 base, there was a span of 9 bases. The CDR3 has 13 residues. CDR1 is SGHTA and CDR2 is FQGNSA in the germline V gene. The CDR3: CASSWGGNTEAFF. Here the CDR3 DNA reads TGTGCCAGCAGTTGGGGGGGGAACACTGAAGCTTTCTTT. Full variable domain (missing parts from reference TRBV7-2 and TRBJ1-1): GAGVSQSPSNKVTEKGKDVELRCDPISGHTALYWYRQSLGQGLEFLIYFQGNSAPDKSGLPSDRFSAERTGGSVSTLTIQRTQQEDSAVYLCASSWGGNTEAFFGQGTRLTVV.

This rearrangement joins TRBV7-9 to TRBJ2-7, with 13 nucleotides matching TRBD2. The length of the CDR3 is 15 residues. The J segment lost 6 bases and the V segment lost 5 bases, leaving 7 bases of the junction unmatched. Looked up from germline, CDR1 is SEHNR and CDR2 is FQNEAQ (reference sequence). For the CDR3, the DNA is TGTGCCAGCAGCCGGACTAGCGGGAGACAAGCCGAGCAGTACTTC. Its translation is CASSRTSGRQAEQYF.

V gene TRBV3-1 (or the pseudogene TRBV3-2) combines with J gene TRBJ1-5, with D possibly being TRBD1 (5 bases). This CDR3 is 14 amino acids long. V was shortened by 1 base and J by 9 bases, with 13 bases between the two germline ends. In germline, CDR1 is LGHDT, CDR2 YNNKEL (reference sequence). CDR3 amino acids: CASSQAKGRSPQHF. The CDR3 DNA is TGTGCCAGCAGCCAAGCAAAGGGGCGTTCGCCCCAGCATTTT.

This sequence joins TRBV27 and TRBJ1-1; 7 nucleotides match TRBD1. The CDR3 runs to 14 residues. The V and J ends lost 6 bases and 5 bases, in that order; junction bases with no gene match: 9. Looked up from germline, CDR1 is MNHEY and CDR2 is SMNVEV (reference sequence). The CDR3 reads CASSQVPRGTEAFF. CDR3 nucleotides: TGTGCCAGCAGCCAGGTCCCCAGGGGGACTGAAGCTTTCTTT.

The CDR3 DNA reads TGTGCCAGCAGGTCGTGGGGGGGGTTGGACACCATATATTTT. It specifies CASRSWGGLDTIYF. The rearrangement links TRBV6-5 to TRBJ1-3; possibly TRBD1 for D (5 bases). Germline V gene lookup returns CDR1 MNHEY and CDR2 SVGAGI. This CDR3 has 14 amino acids. Trimming removed 6 bases from V and 8 bases from J, with 17 bases in between.

The J gene is TRBJ2-1, the V gene TRBV2; 9 nucleotides match TRBD1. Germline CDR1 SNHLY, CDR2 FYNNEI. The V gene end was trimmed by 7 bases and the J gene end by 3 bases; junction bases not matched to a gene: 10. There are 16 residues in the CDR3. This chain's CDR3 is CASNRFRDRVYNEQFF. The CDR3 DNA sequence: TGTGCCAGCAATCGATTCCGGGACAGGGTCTACAATGAGCAGTTCTTC.

V usage is TRBV7-9 and J usage is TRBJ1-2; D remains ambiguous. The germline V and J ends were trimmed by 2 bases and 6 bases, with 16 bases remaining between them. The CDR3 sequence is 15 residues long. The germline V gene has CDR1 SEHNR and CDR2 FQNEAQ (reference sequence). The CDR3 coding sequence is TGTGCCAGCAGCTTAACCCCCCCCGACTGGCATGGCTACACCTTC. Its protein product is CASSLTPPDWHGYTF.

The rearrangement joins TRBV10-3 to TRBJ2-2, with 9 bases aligning to TRBD1. V was pared by 10 bases and J by 7 bases, with 7 bases of the junction left unmatched. The CDR3 is made up of 13 amino acids. The germline V gene encodes CDR1 ENHRY and CDR2 SYGVKD. Written as DNA, the CDR3 is TGTGCCACGACAGGGGGTCTGGGCGGGGAGCTGTTTTTT. It codes for CATTGGLGGELFF.

The gene calls are TRBV2 and TRBJ2-3; 7 bases agree with TRBD1. The CDR3 runs to 14 residues. J gave up 9 bases and V 8 bases, and 14 bases lay outside the gene matches. The germline V gene has CDR1 SNHLY and CDR2 FYNNEI. CDR3 loop: CASGMTGSMSTQYF. In DNA, the CDR3 is TGTGCCAGCGGAATGACAGGGTCCATGTCCACGCAGTATTTT.

This clone was recorded a few times. V and J are TRBV7-2 and TRBJ1-6; maybe TRBD1 (6 bases). V was cut by 5 bases and J by 10 bases, with 18 bases left in between. The CDR3 sequence is 15 residues long. Germline CDR1 and CDR2: SGHTA and FQGNSA. For the CDR3, the DNA is TGTGCCAGCAGCCCACAGCTCGGGGGGCGATCACCCCTCCACTTT. Its protein is CASSPQLGGRSPLHF.

V usage is TRBV7-6 and J usage is TRBJ2-1; 15 bases are shared with TRBD2. The CDR3 spans 17 residues. With V trimmed by 1 base and J by 8 bases, 6 bases remained unmatched. Germline values: CDR1 SGHVS, CDR2 FNYEAQ. CDR3 DNA: TGTGCCAGCAGCTTAGGTGGACTAGCGGGAGGGCGGGATGAGCAGTTCTTC. Protein sequence: CASSLGGLAGGRDEQFF.

The chain has TRBV7-2 and TRBJ2-5; a possible D gene is TRBD2 (6 bases). Germline CDR1 is SGHTA and CDR2 is FQGNSA. This CDR3 is 14 amino acids long. V was cut by 5 bases and J by 3 bases, with 13 bases left in between. The DNA for the CDR3 is TGTGCCAGCAGCGGGGCGGGATTCGAAGAGACCCAGTACTTC. Translated: CASSGAGFEETQYF.

The V and J genes are TRBV3-1 (or the pseudogene TRBV3-2) and TRBJ1-1, with 7 bases that match TRBD1. CDR3 length: 15 residues. V lost 1 base to trimming and J lost 2 bases; unmatched junction nucleotides: 4. Germline CDR1 reads LGHDT; CDR2 reads YNNKEL (reference sequence). This CDR3 reads CASSQVNRGNTEAFF. The CDR3 DNA reads as TGTGCCAGCAGCCAAGTTAACAGGGGAAACACTGAAGCTTTCTTT.

This clone was found a few times. The gene calls are TRBV7-2 and TRBJ1-6, with a possible D match to TRBD1 (5 bases). CDR1 SGHTA and CDR2 FQGNSA come from the germline V gene. The CDR3 spans 15 residues. The V and J ends lost 1 base and 9 bases respectively, with 13 bases between them. The CDR3 DNA follows: TGTGCCAGCAGCTTAGATTCAGGGAAGAGTTCACCCCTCCACTTT. As protein: CASSLDSGKSSPLHF.

The rearrangement links TRBV10-3 to TRBJ1-1, with 8 bases fitting TRBD1. Germline V gene data show CDR1 as ENHRY and CDR2 as SYGVKD. This CDR3 is 15 amino acids long. Trimming cost V 10 bases and J 0 bases; bases outside gene matches: 10. Here the CDR3 reads CATNGGTGMNTEAFF. The CDR3 region has the DNA TGTGCCACCAACGGCGGGACAGGTATGAACACTGAAGCTTTCTTT.

The chain links TRBV4-3 to TRBJ2-2, with TRBD2 matching 9 bases. CDR1 and CDR2 from the germline V gene are LGHNA and YSLEER. This CDR3 is 15 amino acids long. With 5 bases clipped from V and 6 bases from J, the junction kept 7 bases outside the gene matches. The CDR3: CASSFRTSVAGELFF. The CDR3 DNA follows: TGCGCCAGCAGCTTCAGGACTAGCGTAGCCGGGGAGCTGTTTTTT.

The chain combines TRBV7-9 with TRBJ1-2; 8 bases map to TRBD1. CDR3 size: 14 residues. With 4 bases clipped from V and 9 bases from J, the junction kept 10 bases outside the gene matches. Germline CDR1 SEHNR, CDR2 FQNEAQ (reference sequence). CDR3 protein: CASSSRPTGESYTF. The CDR3 DNA reads as TGTGCCAGCAGCTCCCGCCCGACAGGGGAAAGCTACACCTTC.

The genes are TRBV14 and TRBJ2-7; 7 bases fit TRBD1. In germline, CDR1 is SGHDN, CDR2 FVKESK. This CDR3 spans 21 amino acids. V dropped 0 bases and J dropped 0; count of bases not matched to a gene: 20. The CDR3 DNA is TGTGCCAGCAGCCAAGATCCCAGACCGGGACAGCCAAAATTTAGCTCCTACGAGCAGTACTTC. It yields the protein CASSQDPRPGQPKFSSYEQYF.

This clone was picked up a small number of times. The V gene is TRBV27, the J gene TRBJ2-7, with 16 nucleotides matching TRBD2. The V gene end was trimmed by 3 bases and the J gene end by 6 bases; junction bases not matched to a gene: 14. Germline CDR1 MNHEY, CDR2 SMNVEV (reference sequence). The CDR3 loop spans 19 amino acids. The DNA of the CDR3 is TGTGCCAGCAGTTTCTCGGGCTTGGGACTAGCGGGAGGGGCCGGCGAGCAGTACTTC. This gives the protein CASSFSGLGLAGGAGEQYF.

The chain has TRBV4-3 and TRBJ1-1; the match to TRBD1 covers 7 bases. CDR3 size: 13 residues. Germline assignment: CDR1 LGHNA and CDR2 YSLEER. V lost 0 bases to trimming and J lost 7 bases; unmatched junction nucleotides: 2. CDR3 nucleotides: TGCGCCAGCAGCCAAGAAGGGGGCTTTGAAGCTTTCTTT. Amino acid sequence: CASSQEGGFEAFF.

In nucleotides, the CDR3 is TGTGCCAGCAGCTTGGCGGCGGGGACCCTACATGGGACCCAGTACTTC. This encodes CASSLAAGTLHGTQYF. The chain joins TRBV5-6 to TRBJ2-5, with TRBD2 as a possible D gene (6 bases). CDR1 and CDR2 (germline): SGHDT, YYEEEE. V lost 0 bases and J lost 7, with 19 bases in between. The CDR3 extends over 16 amino acids.

J is TRBJ2-1 and V is TRBV5-8, with D unclear. V dropped 0 bases and J dropped 1 base, with 14 bases sitting between them. CDR3 length equals 17 residues. Germline V gene sequence: CDR1 SGHTS, CDR2 YDEGEE. The CDR3 nucleotides are TGTGCCAGCAGCTTGGGCGACTCTCACCCGTCCTACAATGAGCAGTTCTTC. The encoded protein is CASSLGDSHPSYNEQFF.